This is a list of T cell receptor beta chains from one sample in a study of shared clonotypes between healthy human individuals. Clones were sequenced by immunoSEQ multiplex PCR, and TCRdb holds only the in-frame ones, with some missing. The sample yields about 1.1 million clones, about 80% seen once. The material sequenced was memory CD4+ T cells from PBMCs. The receptor set was obtained from a man younger than 35 in good health. Some clones in this sample may be carry-over from other donors' samples. Both conserved end residues are part of each CDR3. D genes are given only for firm matches. Size is stated for part of the rows, as once, few or many counts, or as a class when the clone is expanded.

d_gene: .; abundance: .; v_gene: TRBV7-9; j_gene: TRBJ1-5; CDR3nt: TGTGCCAGCAGCTTGTGGGGTGATCAGCCCCAGCATTTT; CDR3aa: CASSLWGDQPQHF
d_gene: .; abundance: .; v_gene: TRBV6-5; j_gene: TRBJ1-4; CDR3nt: TGTGCCAGCAGTTATCAACGGGGGAAACTGTTTTTT; CDR3aa: CASSYQRGKLFF
d_gene: .; abundance: .; v_gene: TRBV18; j_gene: TRBJ2-3; CDR3nt: TGTGCCAGCTCACCCCTCTTGCTAGATACGCAGTATTTT; CDR3aa: CASSPLLLDTQYF
d_gene: TRBD2; abundance: once; v_gene: TRBV5-1; j_gene: TRBJ2-5; CDR3nt: TGCGCCAGCAGCGTTGGCGGGCTAGCGGATCAAGAGACCCAGTACTTC; CDR3aa: CASSVGGLADQETQYF
d_gene: .; abundance: .; v_gene: TRBV7-2; j_gene: TRBJ2-2; CDR3nt: TGTGCCAGCAGGACCCAGGGTGCCGGGGAGCTGTTTTTT; CDR3aa: CASRTQGAGELFF
d_gene: TRBD1; abundance: .; v_gene: TRBV6-5; j_gene: TRBJ1-2; CDR3nt: TGTGCCAGCAGTCTATCTGACAGGGTCCCTTACACCTTC; CDR3aa: CASSLSDRVPYTF
d_gene: .; abundance: .; v_gene: TRBV12-5; j_gene: TRBJ1-1; CDR3nt: TGTGCTAGTGGTTTGGGGCCGGGCGCTGAAGCTTTCTTT; CDR3aa: CASGLGPGAEAFF
d_gene: TRBD1; abundance: .; v_gene: TRBV6-5; j_gene: TRBJ2-1; CDR3nt: TGTGCCAGCAGTTACGGGGACAGGATCACCTACAATGAGCAGTTCTTC; CDR3aa: CASSYGDRITYNEQFF
d_gene: .; abundance: once; v_gene: TRBV6-5; j_gene: TRBJ2-7; CDR3nt: TGTGCCAGCAGTGCCGTATGGGACTCGTCCTACGAGCAGTACTTC; CDR3aa: CASSAVWDSSYEQYF
d_gene: .; abundance: .; v_gene: TRBV12-2; j_gene: TRBJ2-5; CDR3nt: TGTGCAAGTCGCCCGTGGGGACTAGCGGGTGTTCAAGAGACCCAGTACTTC; CDR3aa: CASRPWGLAGVQETQYF
d_gene: .; abundance: few; v_gene: TRBV5-1; j_gene: TRBJ2-3; CDR3nt: TGCGCCAGCAGCCCCGACAGGACCATTATTACCTATACGCAGTATTTT; CDR3aa: CASSPDRTIITYTQYF
d_gene: TRBD2; abundance: once; v_gene: TRBV27; j_gene: TRBJ2-5; CDR3nt: TGTGCCAGCAGTCAAGGACTAGCGGGAAACCTGTGGGAGACCCAGTACTTC; CDR3aa: CASSQGLAGNLWETQYF
d_gene: .; abundance: few; v_gene: TRBV14; j_gene: TRBJ2-7; CDR3nt: TGTGCCAGCAGTCCCCTTGGGTTCTTGGACTACGAGCAGTACTTC; CDR3aa: CASSPLGFLDYEQYF
d_gene: .; abundance: once; v_gene: TRBV15; j_gene: TRBJ1-2; CDR3nt: TGTGCCACCGAGGTTAGGGGGGGCTCCTCCTATGGCTACACCTTC; CDR3aa: CATEVRGGSSYGYTF
d_gene: .; abundance: .; v_gene: TRBV7-9; j_gene: TRBJ2-7; CDR3nt: TGTGCCAGCAGCTTAGAGTATGGAAGCCACTACGAGCAGTACTTC; CDR3aa: CASSLEYGSHYEQYF
d_gene: .; abundance: .; v_gene: TRBV6-1; j_gene: TRBJ2-1; CDR3nt: TGTGCCAGCAGTGGTGGGGACTCCTCCTACAATGAGCAGTTCTTC; CDR3aa: CASSGGDSSYNEQFF
d_gene: TRBD1; abundance: .; v_gene: TRBV10-3; j_gene: TRBJ1-4; CDR3nt: TGTGCCACCTCCAATGACAGGGGCGGGGAAAAACTGTTTTTT; CDR3aa: CATSNDRGGEKLFF
d_gene: .; abundance: once; v_gene: TRBV4-1; j_gene: TRBJ2-7; CDR3nt: TGCGCCAGCAGCCAAGAACGGGTTTCCTACGAGCAGTACTTC; CDR3aa: CASSQERVSYEQYF
d_gene: TRBD1; abundance: .; v_gene: TRBV29-1; j_gene: TRBJ1-4; CDR3nt: TGCAGCGGTCAGGGGGGCGATGAAAAACTGTTTTTT; CDR3aa: CSGQGGDEKLFF
d_gene: .; abundance: once; v_gene: TRBV7-3; j_gene: TRBJ1-3; CDR3nt: TGTGCCAGCAGCATCAGCGGCGGGCCTGGAAACACCATATATTTT; CDR3aa: CASSISGGPGNTIYF
d_gene: TRBD1; abundance: .; v_gene: TRBV15; j_gene: TRBJ2-1; CDR3nt: TGTGCCACCAGCAGAGACCCGGGACAGTACAATGAGCAGTTCTTC; CDR3aa: CATSRDPGQYNEQFF
d_gene: .; abundance: .; v_gene: TRBV11-2; j_gene: TRBJ2-3; CDR3nt: TGTGCCAGCAGCTTAGTGGTGACCCCCACAGATACGCAGTATTTT; CDR3aa: CASSLVVTPTDTQYF
d_gene: TRBD1; abundance: .; v_gene: TRBV18; j_gene: TRBJ2-3; CDR3nt: TGTGCCAGCTCACCAACCGGGACAGGCGGGAATACGCAGTATTTT; CDR3aa: CASSPTGTGGNTQYF
d_gene: .; abundance: many; v_gene: TRBV7-9; j_gene: TRBJ1-1; CDR3nt: TGTGCCAGCAGCTTAGCCAGGACGGGGAACACTGAAGCTTTCTTT; CDR3aa: CASSLARTGNTEAFF
d_gene: TRBD2; abundance: many; v_gene: TRBV5-6; j_gene: TRBJ2-1; CDR3nt: TGTGCCAGCAAGAAAGGGATTGGCGGGAGTGAGCAGTTCTTC; CDR3aa: CASKKGIGGSEQFF
d_gene: .; abundance: once; v_gene: TRBV5-1; j_gene: TRBJ2-1; CDR3nt: TGCGCCAGCAGCTTAAGTGGGAGGTCGGGGTACAATGAGCAGTTCTTC; CDR3aa: CASSLSGRSGYNEQFF
d_gene: .; abundance: .; v_gene: TRBV2; j_gene: TRBJ2-7; CDR3nt: TGTGCCAGCAGCATCACTGGTGGGAGTCCCTACGAGCAGTACTTC; CDR3aa: CASSITGGSPYEQYF
d_gene: .; abundance: .; v_gene: TRBV30; j_gene: TRBJ1-5; CDR3nt: TGTGCCTGGAGTACCCTACAGAATCAGCCCCAGCATTTT; CDR3aa: CAWSTLQNQPQHF
d_gene: TRBD2; abundance: .; v_gene: TRBV4-2; j_gene: TRBJ2-7; CDR3nt: TGTGCCAGCAGCCAAGAGCTCGCGGGAGGGCAAAACGAGCAGTACTTC; CDR3aa: CASSQELAGGQNEQYF
d_gene: .; abundance: .; v_gene: TRBV6-4; j_gene: TRBJ2-4; CDR3nt: TGTGCCAGCAGTGACAATTTGAGCCAAGGAAACATTCAGTACTTC; CDR3aa: CASSDNLSQGNIQYF
d_gene: TRBD2; abundance: .; v_gene: TRBV4-2; j_gene: TRBJ2-3; CDR3nt: TGTGCCAGCAGCCAAGAGGGCGGGAGGGCCCCAGATACGCAGTATTTT; CDR3aa: CASSQEGGRAPDTQYF
d_gene: .; abundance: .; v_gene: TRBV6-1; j_gene: TRBJ2-2; CDR3nt: TGTGCCAGCTGGGGAGAAAACGGGGAGCTGTTTTTT; CDR3aa: CASWGENGELFF
d_gene: .; abundance: .; v_gene: TRBV9; j_gene: TRBJ2-3; CDR3nt: TGTGCCAGCAGCGTAGTCGGTGAGGCAGATACGCAGTATTTT; CDR3aa: CASSVVGEADTQYF
d_gene: .; abundance: .; v_gene: TRBV7-2; j_gene: TRBJ2-3; CDR3nt: TGTGCCAGCAGCTTATCCCCGCCCGGGATTAGGGATACGCAGTATTTT; CDR3aa: CASSLSPPGIRDTQYF
d_gene: .; abundance: .; v_gene: TRBV28; j_gene: TRBJ2-2; CDR3nt: TGTGCCAGCAGGTCCTACACCGGGGAGCTGTTTTTT; CDR3aa: CASRSYTGELFF
d_gene: TRBD2; abundance: .; v_gene: TRBV10-3; j_gene: TRBJ2-1; CDR3nt: TGTGCCATCAGGGAGGGGACTAGCGGGAATGAGCAGTTCTTC; CDR3aa: CAIREGTSGNEQFF
d_gene: TRBD2; abundance: few; v_gene: TRBV6-5; j_gene: TRBJ2-7; CDR3nt: TGTGCCAGCAGAAGGACTAGCGGGTCTTCCTACGAGCAGTACTTC; CDR3aa: CASRRTSGSSYEQYF
d_gene: TRBD1; abundance: .; v_gene: TRBV5-1; j_gene: TRBJ2-2; CDR3nt: TGCGCCAGCAGCGTCGGACAGGGTGCCGGGGAGCTGTTTTTT; CDR3aa: CASSVGQGAGELFF
d_gene: TRBD2; abundance: once; v_gene: TRBV28; j_gene: TRBJ2-1; CDR3nt: TGTGCTGTAAGCCGAGGGACTAGCGGGAGCCGTTGGCAGTTCTTC; CDR3aa: CAVSRGTSGSRWQFF
d_gene: TRBD2; abundance: few; v_gene: TRBV18; j_gene: TRBJ2-7; CDR3nt: TGTGCCAGCTCACCGCAGGGGACTAGCGGCCAGGAGCAGTACTTC; CDR3aa: CASSPQGTSGQEQYF
d_gene: TRBD1; abundance: once; v_gene: TRBV2; j_gene: TRBJ2-5; CDR3nt: TGTGCCAGCAGTGAAGCGAGGGGACAGGGAGAGACCCAGTACTTC; CDR3aa: CASSEARGQGETQYF
d_gene: .; abundance: .; v_gene: TRBV18; j_gene: TRBJ2-3; CDR3nt: TGTGCCAGCTCACCCCCAGCGGAGTTCACAGATACGCAGTATTTT; CDR3aa: CASSPPAEFTDTQYF
d_gene: TRBD1; abundance: few; v_gene: TRBV4-3; j_gene: TRBJ1-1; CDR3nt: TGCGCCAGCAGCCAAGTTAGAGGGGGCGCAGGACGGACTGAAGCTTTCTTT; CDR3aa: CASSQVRGGAGRTEAFF
d_gene: .; abundance: many; v_gene: TRBV7-8; j_gene: TRBJ1-2; CDR3nt: TGTGCCAGCAGCTTAGATATCCGGGGCTACACCTTC; CDR3aa: CASSLDIRGYTF
d_gene: .; abundance: .; v_gene: TRBV7-2; j_gene: TRBJ2-2; CDR3nt: TGTGCCAGCAGCTTAGTAGCACAGGGCACGAACACCGGGGAGCTGTTTTTT; CDR3aa: CASSLVAQGTNTGELFF
d_gene: .; abundance: .; v_gene: TRBV2; j_gene: TRBJ2-5; CDR3nt: TGTGCCAGCAGTGACGTGGGAGGAGAGACCCAGTACTTC; CDR3aa: CASSDVGGETQYF
d_gene: TRBD1; abundance: .; v_gene: TRBV19; j_gene: TRBJ1-5; CDR3nt: TGTGCCAGTAGTTCTTGGGACAGTAATCAGCCCCAGCATTTT; CDR3aa: CASSSWDSNQPQHF
d_gene: TRBD1; abundance: .; v_gene: TRBV6-5; j_gene: TRBJ1-2; CDR3nt: TGTGCCAGCAGCGGGACAGGATATGGCTACACCTTC; CDR3aa: CASSGTGYGYTF
d_gene: .; abundance: .; v_gene: TRBV28; j_gene: TRBJ1-4; CDR3nt: TGTGCCAGCAGTCCCCCAAGGGGGGGGTATGAAAAACTGTTTTTT; CDR3aa: CASSPPRGGYEKLFF
d_gene: .; abundance: many; v_gene: TRBV18; j_gene: TRBJ2-7; CDR3nt: TGTGCCAGCTCACCAGTTCCCTCGGCAGAGCAGTACTTC; CDR3aa: CASSPVPSAEQYF
d_gene: TRBD1; abundance: .; v_gene: TRBV29-1; j_gene: TRBJ2-7; CDR3nt: TGCAGCGCCAAAAGGGGTCGGGACAGGGACGTTTACGAGCAGTACTTC; CDR3aa: CSAKRGRDRDVYEQYF
d_gene: .; abundance: .; v_gene: TRBV27; j_gene: TRBJ2-6; CDR3nt: TGTGCCAGCAGTACCGTCGGGGCCAACGTCCTGACTTTC; CDR3aa: CASSTVGANVLTF
d_gene: .; abundance: .; v_gene: TRBV7-9; j_gene: TRBJ2-7; CDR3nt: TGTGCCAGCAGCAGGGACGGACTCAACTACGAGCAGTACTTC; CDR3aa: CASSRDGLNYEQYF
d_gene: .; abundance: .; v_gene: TRBV7-9; j_gene: TRBJ2-4; CDR3nt: TGTGCCAGCAGCTTAGTCACGGTTCCTGGCGCCCTAGCCAAAAACATTCAGTACTTC; CDR3aa: CASSLVTVPGALAKNIQYF